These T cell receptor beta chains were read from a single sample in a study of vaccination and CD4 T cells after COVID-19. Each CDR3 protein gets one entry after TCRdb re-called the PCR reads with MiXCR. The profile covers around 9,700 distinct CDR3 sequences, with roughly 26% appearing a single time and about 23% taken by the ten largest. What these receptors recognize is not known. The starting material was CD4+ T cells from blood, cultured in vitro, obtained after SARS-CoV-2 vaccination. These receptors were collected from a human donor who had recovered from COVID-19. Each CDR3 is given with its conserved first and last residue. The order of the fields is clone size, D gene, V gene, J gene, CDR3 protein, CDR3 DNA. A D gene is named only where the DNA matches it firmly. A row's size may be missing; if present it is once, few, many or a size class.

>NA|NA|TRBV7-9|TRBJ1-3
CASRTALSGNTIYF
TGTGCCAGCAGAACGGCACTCTCTGGAAACACCATATATTTT
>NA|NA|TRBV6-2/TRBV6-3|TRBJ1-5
CASTPRSNQPQHF
TGTGCCAGCACCCCGCGAAGCAATCAGCCCCAGCATTTT
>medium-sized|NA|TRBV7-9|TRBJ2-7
CASSLEADYEQYF
TGTGCCAGCAGCTTAGAGGCCGATTACGAGCAGTACTTC
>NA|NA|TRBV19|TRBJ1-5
CASKGRDSNQPQHF
TGTGCCAGTAAAGGCAGAGATAGCAATCAGCCCCAGCATTTT
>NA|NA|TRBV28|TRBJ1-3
CASRTTGFGNTIYF
TGTGCCAGCAGAACCACAGGGTTCGGAAACACCATATATTTT
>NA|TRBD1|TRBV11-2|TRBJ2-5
CASSTGQWVTQYF
TGTGCCAGCAGCACGGGACAGTGGGTGACCCAGTACTTC
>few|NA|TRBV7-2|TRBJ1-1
CASSRRRGDDTEAFF
TGTGCCAGCAGCCGGCGGCGAGGGGATGACACTGAAGCTTTCTTT
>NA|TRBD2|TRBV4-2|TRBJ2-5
CASSQDYSSGRVALRETQYF
TGTGCCAGCAGCCAAGATTATAGTAGCGGGAGGGTAGCCCTCAGAGAGACCCAGTACTTC
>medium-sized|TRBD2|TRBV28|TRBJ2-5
CASSLIAGLGGETQYF
TGTGCCAGCAGCTTAATCGCTGGACTAGGAGGGGAGACCCAGTACTTC
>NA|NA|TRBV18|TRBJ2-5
CASSPLIREETQYF
TGTGCCAGCTCACCACTGATTAGGGAAGAGACCCAGTACTTC
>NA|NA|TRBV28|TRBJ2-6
CASSLMPSGANVLTF
TGTGCCAGCAGTTTAATGCCCTCTGGGGCCAACGTCCTGACTTTC
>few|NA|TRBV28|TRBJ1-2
CASRGAGEFYGYTF
TGTGCCAGCAGAGGGGCGGGAGAATTTTACGGCTACACCTTC
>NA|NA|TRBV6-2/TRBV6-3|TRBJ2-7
CASSYRDTYEQYF
TGTGCCAGCAGTTACCGGGACACCTACGAGCAGTACTTC
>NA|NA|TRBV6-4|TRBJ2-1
CASSEQGSSDNEQFF
TGTGCCAGCAGTGAGCAGGGAAGCTCCGACAATGAGCAGTTCTTC
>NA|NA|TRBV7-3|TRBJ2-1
CASSLESYNEQFF
TGTGCCAGCAGCTTAGAGAGTTACAATGAGCAGTTCTTC
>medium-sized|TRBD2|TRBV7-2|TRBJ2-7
CASSLGVGRTSYEQYF
TGTGCCAGCAGCTTAGGGGTCGGGAGGACTTCCTACGAGCAGTACTTC
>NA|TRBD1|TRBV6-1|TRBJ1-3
CASRTTGVWPGNTIYF
TGTGCCAGCAGAACTACAGGGGTTTGGCCTGGAAACACCATATATTTT
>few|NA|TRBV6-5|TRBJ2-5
CASSYWSSYGEETQYF
TGTGCCAGCAGTTACTGGAGTTCGTACGGGGAAGAGACCCAGTACTTC
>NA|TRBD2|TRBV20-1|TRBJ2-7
CSAQPSGSQHEQYF
TGCAGTGCCCAACCTAGCGGGAGTCAACACGAGCAGTACTTC
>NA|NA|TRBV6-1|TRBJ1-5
CASSESAQNNQPQHF
TGTGCCAGCAGTGAAAGTGCGCAGAACAATCAGCCCCAGCATTTT